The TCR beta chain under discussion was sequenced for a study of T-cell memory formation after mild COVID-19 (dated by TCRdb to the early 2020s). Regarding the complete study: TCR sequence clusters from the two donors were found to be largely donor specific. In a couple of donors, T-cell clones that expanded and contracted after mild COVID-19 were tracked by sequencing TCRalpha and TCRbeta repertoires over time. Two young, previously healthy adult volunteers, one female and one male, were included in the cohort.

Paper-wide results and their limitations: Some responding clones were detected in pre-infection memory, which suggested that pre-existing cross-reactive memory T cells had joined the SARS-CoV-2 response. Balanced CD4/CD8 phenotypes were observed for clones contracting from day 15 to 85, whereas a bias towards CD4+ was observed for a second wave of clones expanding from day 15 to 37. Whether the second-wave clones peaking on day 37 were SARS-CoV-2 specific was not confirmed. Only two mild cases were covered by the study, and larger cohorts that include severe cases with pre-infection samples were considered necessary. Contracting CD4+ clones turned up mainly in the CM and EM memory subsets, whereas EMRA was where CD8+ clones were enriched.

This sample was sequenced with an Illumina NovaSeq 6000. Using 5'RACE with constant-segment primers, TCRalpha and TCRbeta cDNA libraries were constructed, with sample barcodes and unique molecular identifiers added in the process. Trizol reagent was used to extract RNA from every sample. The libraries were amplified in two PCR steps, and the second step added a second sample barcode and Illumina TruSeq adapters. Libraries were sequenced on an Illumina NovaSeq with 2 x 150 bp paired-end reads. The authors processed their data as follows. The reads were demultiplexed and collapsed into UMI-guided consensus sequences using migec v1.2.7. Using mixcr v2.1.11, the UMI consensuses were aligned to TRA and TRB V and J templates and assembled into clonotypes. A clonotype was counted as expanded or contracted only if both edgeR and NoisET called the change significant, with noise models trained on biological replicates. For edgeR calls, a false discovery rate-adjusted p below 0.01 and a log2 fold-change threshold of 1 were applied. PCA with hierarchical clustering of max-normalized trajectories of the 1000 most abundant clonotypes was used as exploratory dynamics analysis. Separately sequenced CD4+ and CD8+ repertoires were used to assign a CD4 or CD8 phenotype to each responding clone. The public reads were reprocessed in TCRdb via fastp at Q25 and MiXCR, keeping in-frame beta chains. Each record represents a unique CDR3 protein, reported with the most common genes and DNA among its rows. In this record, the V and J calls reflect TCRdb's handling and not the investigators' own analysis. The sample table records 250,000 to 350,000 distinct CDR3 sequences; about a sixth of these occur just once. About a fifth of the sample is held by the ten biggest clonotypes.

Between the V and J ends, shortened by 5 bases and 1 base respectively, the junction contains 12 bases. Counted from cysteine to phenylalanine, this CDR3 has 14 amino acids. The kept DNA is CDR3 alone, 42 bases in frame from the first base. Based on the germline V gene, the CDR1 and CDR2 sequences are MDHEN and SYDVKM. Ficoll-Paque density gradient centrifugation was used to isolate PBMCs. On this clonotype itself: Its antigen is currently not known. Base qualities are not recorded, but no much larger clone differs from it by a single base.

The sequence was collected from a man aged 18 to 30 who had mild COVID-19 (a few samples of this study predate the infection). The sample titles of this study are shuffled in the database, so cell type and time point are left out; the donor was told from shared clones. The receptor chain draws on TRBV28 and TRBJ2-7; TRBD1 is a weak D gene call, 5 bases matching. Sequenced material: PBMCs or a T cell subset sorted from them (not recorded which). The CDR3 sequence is CASSLARVSYEQYF. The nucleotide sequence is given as TGTGCCAGCAGTCTCGCCAGGGTTTCCTACGAGCAGTACTTC.